This TCR beta chain emerged from a study of blood T cells in healthy people across ages. Study-level points and caveats: Researchers judged that diversity estimates from one million T cells fell short of true values.

With 4 bases removed from V and 6 bases from J, the gap between germline ends came to 9 bases. The CDR3 sequence is 12 residues long. The germline gives CDR1 SGHNT, CDR2 YENEEA. For this clonotype: No antigen is known for it.

A second PCR, run for roughly 7 to 12 cycles, used a sample-barcoded 5' primer plus a J-beta primer mix. MiXCR was run by TCRdb on the 5' RACE reads, yielding one entry per CDR3 protein. The sample shows approximately 1.5 million distinct CDR3 sequences, 34% of them seen only once. The sequencing sample was made of blood. The receptor comes from a woman younger than 45 in good health. V is TRBV11-3 and J is TRBJ1-1; D unresolved. The CDR3 spells CASSSDKAEAFF. The CDR3 DNA reads TGTGCCAGCAGCTCCGACAAGGCTGAAGCTTTCTTT.